The clone carrying this T cell receptor (beta chain) was counted at least ten times. Antigen unknown. The sample is drawn from a study of T-cell reconstitution after alpha-beta-depleted transplantation in children. Germline V lookup: CDR1 MRHNA, CDR2 SNTAGT. Trimming shortened V by 2 bases and J by 8 bases, and 13 bases separated the two germline ends. This CDR3 spans 14 amino acids. Preparation of the TCRbeta library was carried out with unique molecular identifiers. TCRdb re-derived calls from the PCR reads in MiXCR, one entry per CDR3 protein. The sample shows 700,000 to 950,000 distinct CDR3 sequences, approximately 15% of them seen only once. Study outcomes and limitations: Diversity of TCRbeta at day 60 was high in some patients, arising from surviving recipient T cells and thymic progenitors. T-cell counts and diversity at one year following transplant were attributed mainly to newly produced T cells. Several hundred expanded graft clones reportedly gave rise to the alpha-beta T cells present about two months after transplant.

Sequenced material: PBMCs, mostly from graft donor cells, taken 360 days after TCRalphabeta/CD19-depleted stem cell transplant. This chain joins TRBV6-4 and TRBJ2-1, with D unclear. The source is a male patient between 5 and 17 years old who had a stem cell transplant for acute lymphoblastic leukemia, so the T cells may come from the graft donor. CDR3 sequence (DNA): TGTGCCAGCAGTGACGGCCTTCCGGGCGATGAGCAGTTCTTC. This gives the protein CASSDGLPGDEQFF.